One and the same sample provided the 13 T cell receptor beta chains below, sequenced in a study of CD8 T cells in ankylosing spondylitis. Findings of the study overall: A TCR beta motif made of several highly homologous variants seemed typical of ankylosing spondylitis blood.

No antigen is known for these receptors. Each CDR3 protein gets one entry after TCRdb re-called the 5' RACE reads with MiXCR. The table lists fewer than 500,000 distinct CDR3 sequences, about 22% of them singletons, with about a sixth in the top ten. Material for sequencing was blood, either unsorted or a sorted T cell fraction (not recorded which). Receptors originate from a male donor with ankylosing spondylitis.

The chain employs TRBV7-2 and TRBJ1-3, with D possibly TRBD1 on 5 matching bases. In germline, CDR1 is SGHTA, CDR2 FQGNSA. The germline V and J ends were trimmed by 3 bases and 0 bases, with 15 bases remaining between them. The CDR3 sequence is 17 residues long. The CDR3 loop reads CASSFPTRGISGNTIYF. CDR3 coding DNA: TGTGCCAGCAGCTTCCCGACACGGGGGATCTCTGGAAACACCATATATTTT.

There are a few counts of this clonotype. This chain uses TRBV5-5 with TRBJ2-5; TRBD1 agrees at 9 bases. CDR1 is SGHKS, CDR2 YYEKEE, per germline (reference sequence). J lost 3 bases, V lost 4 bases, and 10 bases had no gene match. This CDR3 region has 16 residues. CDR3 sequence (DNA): TGTGCCAGCAGCGAGCCACACCGGGACAGGGAAGAGACCCAGTACTTC. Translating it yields CASSEPHRDREETQYF.

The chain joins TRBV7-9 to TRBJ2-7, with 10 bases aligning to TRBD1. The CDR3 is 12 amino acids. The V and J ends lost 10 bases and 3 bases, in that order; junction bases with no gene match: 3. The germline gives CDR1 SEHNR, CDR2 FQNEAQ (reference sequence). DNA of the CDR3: TGTGCCACCCGGACAGGGGGCTACGAGCAGTACTTC. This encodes CATRTGGYEQYF.

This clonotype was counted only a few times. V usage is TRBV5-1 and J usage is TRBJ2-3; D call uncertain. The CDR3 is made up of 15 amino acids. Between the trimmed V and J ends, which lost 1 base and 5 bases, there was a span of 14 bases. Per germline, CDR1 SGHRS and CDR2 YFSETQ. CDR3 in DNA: TGCGCCAGCAGCTTGCCGGAAATAGGCAGAGATACGCAGTATTTT. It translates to CASSLPEIGRDTQYF.

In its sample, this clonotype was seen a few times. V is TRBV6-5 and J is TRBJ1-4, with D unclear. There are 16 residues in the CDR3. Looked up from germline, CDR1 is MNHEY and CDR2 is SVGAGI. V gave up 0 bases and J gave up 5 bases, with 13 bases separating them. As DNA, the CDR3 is TGTGCCAGCAGTTACTCTGCACCAAACTACAATGAAAAACTGTTTTTT. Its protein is CASSYSAPNYNEKLFF.

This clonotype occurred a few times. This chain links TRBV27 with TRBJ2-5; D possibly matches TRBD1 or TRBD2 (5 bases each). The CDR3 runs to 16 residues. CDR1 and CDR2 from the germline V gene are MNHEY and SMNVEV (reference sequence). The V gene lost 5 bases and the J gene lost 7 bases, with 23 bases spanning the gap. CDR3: CASSGDGGRGVRTQYF. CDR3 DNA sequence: TGTGCCAGCAGTGGTGATGGCGGGCGAGGGGTACGGACCCAGTACTTC.

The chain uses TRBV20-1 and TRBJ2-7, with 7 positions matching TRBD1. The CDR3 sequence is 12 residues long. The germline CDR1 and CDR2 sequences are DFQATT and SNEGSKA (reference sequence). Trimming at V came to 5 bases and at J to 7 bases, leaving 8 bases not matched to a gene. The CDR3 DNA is TGCAGTGCTGGGGACAGCTCGGGTGAGCAGTACTTC. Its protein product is CSAGDSSGEQYF.

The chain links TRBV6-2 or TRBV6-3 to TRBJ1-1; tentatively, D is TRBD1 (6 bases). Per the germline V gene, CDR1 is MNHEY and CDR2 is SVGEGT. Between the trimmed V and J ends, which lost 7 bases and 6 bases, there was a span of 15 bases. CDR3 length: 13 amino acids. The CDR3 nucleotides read TGTGCCAGCATAACAGGGACGTTAGCTGAAGCTTTCTTT. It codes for CASITGTLAEAFF.

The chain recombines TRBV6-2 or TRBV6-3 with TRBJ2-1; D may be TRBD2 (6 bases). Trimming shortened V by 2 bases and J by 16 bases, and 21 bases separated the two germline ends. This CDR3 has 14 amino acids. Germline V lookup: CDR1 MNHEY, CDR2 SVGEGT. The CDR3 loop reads CASSYVGTGGSEFF. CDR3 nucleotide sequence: TGTGCCAGCAGTTACGTTGGGACTGGCGGGTCCGAATTCTTC.

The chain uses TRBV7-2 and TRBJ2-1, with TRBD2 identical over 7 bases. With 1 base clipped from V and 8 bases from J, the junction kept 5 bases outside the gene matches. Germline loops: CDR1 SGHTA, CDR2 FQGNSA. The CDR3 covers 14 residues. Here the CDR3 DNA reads TGTGCCAGCAGCTTAGGCGGGAGTCGCCATGAGCAGTTCTTC. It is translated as CASSLGGSRHEQFF. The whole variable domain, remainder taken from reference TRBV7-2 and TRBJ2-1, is GAGVSQSPSNKVTEKGKDVELRCDPISGHTALYWYRQSLGQGLEFLIYFQGNSAPDKSGLPSDRFSAERTGGSVSTLTIQRTQQEDSAVYLCASSLGGSRHEQFFGPGTRLTVL.

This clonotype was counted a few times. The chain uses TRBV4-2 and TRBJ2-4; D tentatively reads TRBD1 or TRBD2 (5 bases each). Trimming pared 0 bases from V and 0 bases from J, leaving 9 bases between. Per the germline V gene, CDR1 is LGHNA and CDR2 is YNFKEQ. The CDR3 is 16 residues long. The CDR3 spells CASSQEGELAKNIQYF. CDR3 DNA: TGTGCCAGCAGCCAAGAGGGGGAATTAGCCAAAAACATTCAGTACTTC.

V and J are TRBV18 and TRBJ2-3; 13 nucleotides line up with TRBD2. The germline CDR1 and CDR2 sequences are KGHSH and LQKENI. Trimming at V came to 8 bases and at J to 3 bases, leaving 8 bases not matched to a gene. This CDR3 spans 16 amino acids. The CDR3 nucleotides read TGTGCCAGCCGGACTAGCGGGAGAACGCCGACAGATACGCAGTATTTT. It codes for CASRTSGRTPTDTQYF.

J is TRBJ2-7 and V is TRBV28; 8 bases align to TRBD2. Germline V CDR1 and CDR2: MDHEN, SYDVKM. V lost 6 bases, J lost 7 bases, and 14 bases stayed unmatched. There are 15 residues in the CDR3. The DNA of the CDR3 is TGTGCCAGCAGGCTACTAGCGGTTAAGTTGCATGAGCAGTACTTC. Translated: CASRLLAVKLHEQYF.